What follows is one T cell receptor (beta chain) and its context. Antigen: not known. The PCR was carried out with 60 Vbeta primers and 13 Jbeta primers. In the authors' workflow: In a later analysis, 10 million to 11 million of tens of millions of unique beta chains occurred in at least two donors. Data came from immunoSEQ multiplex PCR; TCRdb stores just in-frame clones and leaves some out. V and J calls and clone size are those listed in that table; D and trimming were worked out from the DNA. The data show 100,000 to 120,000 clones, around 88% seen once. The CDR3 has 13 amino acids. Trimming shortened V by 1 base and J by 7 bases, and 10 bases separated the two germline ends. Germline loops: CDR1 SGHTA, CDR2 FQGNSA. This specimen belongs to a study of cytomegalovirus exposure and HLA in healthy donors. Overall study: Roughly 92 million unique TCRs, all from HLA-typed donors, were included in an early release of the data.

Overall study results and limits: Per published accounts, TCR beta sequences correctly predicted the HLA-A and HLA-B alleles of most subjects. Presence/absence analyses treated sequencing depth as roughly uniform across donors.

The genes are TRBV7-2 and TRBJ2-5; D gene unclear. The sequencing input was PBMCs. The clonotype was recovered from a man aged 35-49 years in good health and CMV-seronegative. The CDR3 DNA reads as TGTGCCAGCAGCTTAGGCCACGAGTTGACCCAGTACTTC. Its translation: CASSLGHELTQYF. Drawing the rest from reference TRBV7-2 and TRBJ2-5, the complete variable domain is GAGVSQSPSNKVTEKGKDVELRCDPISGHTALYWYRQSLGQGLEFLIYFQGNSAPDKSGLPSDRFSAERTGGSVSTLTIQRTQQEDSAVYLCASSLGHELTQYFGPGTRLLVL.